These 28 T cell receptor beta chains came from one sample sequenced in a study of T cell responses to AZD1222 COVID-19 vaccine. Repertoires were generated with immunoSEQ multiplex PCR, while TCRdb's copy carries only in-frame clones and drops some. The top ten clones hold about 3.5% of a sample with roughly 150,000 clones, about 90% of them seen once. The sample here was peripheral blood, taken on day 0 of AZD1222 vaccination. These receptors came from an adult in good health.

V and J are TRBV5-4 and TRBJ2-4; the match to TRBD2 covers 9 bases. Trimming at V came to 4 bases and at J to 3 bases, leaving 8 bases not matched to a gene. The CDR3 has 16 residues. Per germline, CDR1 SGHNT and CDR2 YYREEE (reference sequence). The chain's CDR3 is CASSGAREGDKNIQYF. CDR3 nucleotides: TGTGCCAGCAGCGGTGCGCGGGAGGGAGACAAAAACATTCAGTACTTC.

As to this clone: Other DNA sequences within the sample encode an identical CDR3. The chain couples TRBV5-4 to TRBJ1-5; D gene ambiguous. CDR1 is SGHNT and CDR2 is YYREEE in the germline V gene (reference sequence). The CDR3 is 14 amino acids. V lost 0 bases to trimming and J lost 1 base, with 5 bases between them. The CDR3 coding sequence is TGTGCCAGCAGCTTGGACGGAAGCAATCAGCCCCAGCATTTT. Protein product: CASSLDGSNQPQHF.

The V gene is TRBV2, the J gene TRBJ2-3, with TRBD2 matching 12 bases. J gave up 4 bases and V 9 bases, and 8 bases lay outside the gene matches. There are 15 residues in the CDR3. Germline V gene data show CDR1 as SNHLY and CDR2 as FYNNEI. CDR3 sequence (DNA): TGTGCCAGTTCCGGGACTAGCGGGTATCCAGATACGCAGTATTTT. Protein product: CASSGTSGYPDTQYF.

The chain joins TRBV7-9 to TRBJ2-1; D unresolved. CDR1 SEHNR and CDR2 FQNEAQ come from the germline V gene (reference sequence). V shed 1 base and J shed 0 bases, with 7 bases lying between them. This CDR3 comprises 15 residues. CDR3 sequence (DNA): TGTGCCAGCAGCTTAGGCTTAAGCTCCTACAATGAGCAGTTCTTC. Its translation: CASSLGLSSYNEQFF. The full variable domain, with the rest looked up from reference TRBV7-9 and TRBJ2-1, is DTGVSQNPRHKITKRGQNVTFRCDPISEHNRLYWYRQTLGQGPEFLTYFQNEAQLEKSRLLSDRFSAERPKGSFSTLEIQRTEQGDSAMYLCASSLGLSSYNEQFFGPGTRLTVL.

The gene calls are TRBV6-2 or TRBV6-3 and TRBJ2-1; D remains unclear. The CDR3 covers 16 residues. The germline CDR1 and CDR2 sequences are MNHEY and SVGEGT. Trimming stripped 0 bases from V and 2 bases from J, with 11 bases between. CDR3 sequence: CASSYSIGRTYNEQFF. The CDR3 nucleotides read TGTGCCAGCAGTTACTCCATCGGGCGAACCTACAATGAGCAGTTCTTC.

V is TRBV27 and J is TRBJ2-7; D is unclear. The CDR3 totals 16 residues. Between the trimmed V and J ends, which lost 3 bases and 0 bases, there was a span of 15 bases. In germline, CDR1 is MNHEY, CDR2 SMNVEV (reference sequence). The CDR3 DNA reads TGTGCCAGCAGTTTTAACCCCGGCAAGAGCTCCTACGAGCAGTACTTC. It encodes CASSFNPGKSSYEQYF.

This clone was detected once. The chain carries TRBV10-3 and TRBJ2-3; D unresolved. The CDR3 is 12 amino acids. In germline, CDR1 is ENHRY, CDR2 SYGVKD. V lost 3 bases to trimming and J lost 3 bases, with 4 bases between them. CDR3 loop: CAISDFTDTQYF. The CDR3 coding sequence is TGTGCCATCAGTGACTTTACAGATACGCAGTATTTT.

The DNA of the CDR3 is TGTGCCAGCAGACCAGGGGGGTGGTGGAACGAGCAGTACTTC. Protein: CASRPGGWWNEQYF. J is TRBJ2-7 and V is TRBV27, with a possible D match to TRBD1 (7 bases). Germline V gene sequence: CDR1 MNHEY, CDR2 SMNVEV (reference sequence). The CDR3 loop spans 14 amino acids. V dropped 6 bases and J dropped 5 bases, with 17 bases sitting between them.

J is TRBJ1-3 and V is TRBV27; 7 bases are a match to TRBD1. J was trimmed by 0 bases and V by 5 bases; bases with no gene match: 7. The CDR3 extends over 16 amino acids. Germline CDR1 MNHEY, CDR2 SMNVEV (reference sequence). As DNA, the CDR3 is TGTGCCAGCAGTCCTCGACAGGGCTTCTCTGGAAACACCATATATTTT. It translates to CASSPRQGFSGNTIYF.

This chain links TRBV5-1 with TRBJ2-7; D may be TRBD1 (6 bases). CDR3 length equals 15 residues. The V gene lost 0 bases and the J gene lost 1 base, with 11 bases spanning the gap. Germline V lookup: CDR1 SGHRS, CDR2 YFSETQ. CDR3 in amino acids: CASSLGTAKSYEQYF. In DNA form, the CDR3 reads TGCGCCAGCAGCTTGGGGACAGCGAAATCCTACGAGCAGTACTTC.

This chain links TRBV27 with TRBJ2-3; 7 positions match TRBD1. The germline V gene has CDR1 MNHEY and CDR2 SMNVEV (reference sequence). Unmatched junction bases numbered 6, after V lost 8 bases and J lost 1 base. The CDR3 is made up of 14 amino acids. CDR3 DNA: TGTGCCAGCTGGGCAGGACAGGGCACAGATACGCAGTATTTT. Protein sequence: CASWAGQGTDTQYF.

The rearrangement joins TRBV5-4 to TRBJ1-4; TRBD1 is a possible D gene (6 bases). This CDR3 is built from 15 residues. V was trimmed by 9 bases and J by 2 bases, leaving 17 bases between them. Looked up from germline, CDR1 is SGHNT and CDR2 is YYREEE (reference sequence). CDR3 loop: CATAVRDNTNEKLFF. The CDR3 DNA reads as TGTGCCACCGCCGTCCGGGACAATACTAATGAAAAACTGTTTTTT.

The chain is built from TRBV10-3 and TRBJ1-2, with D unresolved. This CDR3 comprises 12 residues. Germline-derived CDR1 and CDR2 are ENHRY and SYGVKD. Trimming cost V 7 bases and J 8 bases, with 14 bases left between them. CDR3 loop: CAITEGGAGYTF. The CDR3 coding sequence is TGTGCCATCACAGAGGGCGGCGCGGGCTACACCTTC.

The V call is TRBV5-4, the J call TRBJ1-1; D is uncertain. The germline V gene has CDR1 SGHNT and CDR2 YYREEE (reference sequence). This CDR3 has 15 residues. Trimming removed 4 bases from V and 1 base from J, with 14 bases in between. The CDR3 DNA sequence: TGTGCCAGCAGCCTGAAACTCGGACGGAACACTGAAGCTTTCTTT. It yields the protein CASSLKLGRNTEAFF.

The rearrangement uses TRBV27 and TRBJ2-2; D gene ambiguous. CDR3 length: 13 amino acids. Germline CDR1 MNHEY, CDR2 SMNVEV (reference sequence). V lost 1 base and J lost 6, with 6 bases in between. The CDR3 bases are TGTGCCAGCAGTTTATATGGGGCCGGGGAGCTGTTTTTT. Protein sequence: CASSLYGAGELFF.

The chain has TRBV25-1 and TRBJ1-1; maybe TRBD1 (5 bases). The length of the CDR3 is 14 residues. V gave up 3 bases and J gave up 1 base, with 9 bases separating them. CDR1 is MGHDK, CDR2 SYGVNS, per germline. The CDR3 nucleotides are TGTGCCAGCAGTGACCCAGGGAGGAACACTGAAGCTTTCTTT. Encoded protein: CASSDPGRNTEAFF.

The chain employs TRBV19 and TRBJ1-6; maybe TRBD1 (6 bases). CDR1 and CDR2 (germline): LNHDA, SQIVND (reference sequence). The CDR3 runs to 15 residues. V was pared by 4 bases and J by 0 bases, with 7 bases between. The CDR3 region is CASSTGVSYNSPLHF. DNA of the CDR3: TGTGCCAGTAGTACAGGGGTCTCCTATAATTCACCCCTCCACTTT.

This clone was detected a few times. V gene TRBV25-1 combines with J gene TRBJ1-2; 7 nucleotides line up with TRBD1. Germline V gene lookup returns CDR1 MGHDK and CDR2 SYGVNS. The CDR3 length is 17 residues. J lost 7 bases, V lost 7 bases, and 21 bases had no gene match. The CDR3 here is CASTSTGMRWGLGGYTF. The CDR3 coding sequence is TGTGCCAGCACCTCGACAGGGATGAGGTGGGGTCTGGGTGGCTACACCTTC.

J is TRBJ2-1 and V is TRBV7-2; 13 bases fit TRBD2. Germline V lookup: CDR1 SGHTA, CDR2 FQGNSA. This CDR3 comprises 16 residues. V lost 4 bases to trimming and J lost 5 bases; unmatched junction nucleotides: 5. CDR3 DNA: TGTGCCAGCAGCTCCTCACTAGCGGGAGGGAACAATGAGCAGTTCTTC. This codes for CASSSSLAGGNNEQFF.

The chain links TRBV15 to TRBJ1-1, with D maybe TRBD1 (6 bases). Trimming shortened V by 1 base and J by 5 bases, and 11 bases separated the two germline ends. This CDR3 is 14 amino acids long. Per germline, CDR1 LNHNV and CDR2 YYDKDF (reference sequence). The CDR3, as DNA: TGTGCCACCAGCAGAGGAGGGGGTTCGACTGAAGCTTTCTTT. Amino acid sequence: CATSRGGGSTEAFF.

This clone was found once. This sequence joins TRBV10-3 and TRBJ2-3; D perhaps matches TRBD2 (6 bases). V lost 4 bases and J 5 bases, leaving 19 bases between the germline ends. This CDR3 has 16 amino acids. From germline, CDR1 is ENHRY and CDR2 SYGVKD. The CDR3: CAISALLAVGGDTQYF. The CDR3 DNA follows: TGTGCCATCAGTGCCCTATTAGCGGTGGGGGGAGATACGCAGTATTTT.

The V gene is TRBV7-6, the J gene TRBJ2-7; 11 bases agree with TRBD1. The length of the CDR3 is 15 residues. The V and J ends lost 5 bases and 3 bases, in that order; junction bases with no gene match: 6. Germline values: CDR1 SGHVS, CDR2 FNYEAQ. The DNA for the CDR3 is TGTGCCAGCAGCCAACCGGGACAGGGGGTCTACGAGCAGTACTTC. Translation: CASSQPGQGVYEQYF.

V and J are TRBV10-2 and TRBJ1-5; D unresolved. The CDR3 length is 14 residues. The germline CDR1 and CDR2 sequences are WSHSY and SAAADI. With 0 bases removed from V and 14 bases from J, the gap between germline ends came to 17 bases. DNA of the CDR3: TGCGCCAGCAGTGAGTCTACCTATGGGCTAGAGGAGCATTTT. Translated: CASSESTYGLEEHF.

This clone was counted a few times. V usage is TRBV7-7 and J usage is TRBJ2-1, with D unclear. Trimming cost V 5 bases and J 5 bases, with 10 bases left between them. The CDR3 has 13 amino acids. The germline V gene has CDR1 SSHAT and CDR2 FNYEAQ (reference sequence). The CDR3 nucleotides are TGTGCCAGCAGCCTATCGGATAACAATGAGCAGTTCTTC. Its translation: CASSLSDNNEQFF.

The chain uses TRBV30 and TRBJ2-2; 7 nucleotides agree with TRBD2. This CDR3 is 16 amino acids long. The germline V gene has CDR1 GTSNPN and CDR2 SVGIG (reference sequence). V trimming: 3 bases; J trimming: 1 base; junction bases outside the gene matches: 8. The CDR3 region is CAWSLTPSGNTGELFF. DNA of the CDR3: TGTGCCTGGAGCCTGACCCCTAGCGGGAACACCGGGGAGCTGTTTTTT.

The CDR3 loop reads CASEGRGRRTDTQYF. CDR3 nucleotide sequence: TGTGCCAGCGAGGGTAGGGGGAGGAGAACAGATACGCAGTATTTT. The chain carries TRBV5-6 and TRBJ2-3; D is perhaps TRBD1 or TRBD2 (6 bases each). Germline V gene lookup returns CDR1 SGHDT and CDR2 YYEEEE. V was clipped by 7 bases and J by 3 bases, with 18 bases between them. This CDR3 contains 15 residues.

The chain employs TRBV28 and TRBJ1-5, with unresolved D. Per germline, CDR1 MDHEN and CDR2 SYDVKM. This CDR3 is 15 amino acids long. Trimming left V 3 bases short and J 4 bases short, with 13 bases between. DNA for the CDR3: TGTGCCAGCAGTTTCAGTCAGCAGTTAAATCAGCCCCAGCATTTT. This codes for CASSFSQQLNQPQHF.

The CDR3 DNA reads TGTGCCAGAAGCTTGTGGGGACAGAAATTTACCGGGGAGCTGTTTTTT. Translated: CARSLWGQKFTGELFF. The chain joins TRBV5-3 to TRBJ2-2, with 7 bases that match TRBD1. TRBV5-3 qualifies as an ORF whose function is uncertain. This CDR3 is 16 amino acids long. Trimming took 1 base from V and 5 from J; bases not matched to a gene: 8.